This T cell receptor (beta chain) was identified in a study of cytomegalovirus exposure and HLA in healthy donors. These donors were members of the roughly 120-subject validation cohort, a group separate from the approximately 700-subject first cohort. Clones were sequenced by immunoSEQ multiplex PCR, and TCRdb holds only the in-frame ones, with some missing. The table has roughly 310,000 clones, around 90% seen once. Sequencing was performed on PBMCs. The clonotype comes from a man aged 25-40 years in good health and CMV-seronegative.

The CDR3 loop is CSVEGDRVTTNYGYTF. The CDR3 DNA is TGCAGCGTTGAAGGGGACAGGGTGACGACTAACTATGGCTACACCTTC. The J gene is TRBJ1-2, the V gene TRBV29-1, with TRBD1 matching 9 bases. CDR1 and CDR2 from the germline V gene are SQVTM and ANQGSEA. The J segment lost 0 bases and the V segment lost 1 base, leaving 6 bases of the junction unmatched. This CDR3 region has 16 residues. The entire variable domain, with the rest obtained from reference TRBV29-1 and TRBJ1-2, is as follows: SAVISQKPSRDICQRGTSLTIQCQVDSQVTMMFWYRQQPGQSLTLIATANQGSEATYESGFVIDKFPISRPNLTFSTLTVSNMSPEDSSIYLCSVEGDRVTTNYGYTFGSGTRLTVV.